This T cell receptor (beta chain) emerged from a study of blood T cell repertoires in COVID-19 (dated by TCRdb to between 2020 and 2021). The study in broad terms: Collaborator samples came from the United States, Italy and Spain and covered acute and convalescent phases of COVID-19. The samples were drawn from the first 160 participants of the ongoing ImmuneRACE study and from over a thousand subjects provided by 6 global collaborators. The material from the prospective study consisted of cDNA or gDNA derived from T cells, B-cell-depleted T cells, or PBMCs. The sample metadata nearly always contained a de-identified subject ID, COVID-19 status, age in years and sex. The repertoires were released in a freely available public database meant as a resource for research on the immune response to SARS-CoV-2. Deeply sampled blood TCRbeta repertoires from subjects exposed to, actively infected with, or recovered from COVID-19 were included in the dataset. HLA class I and class II types, where available, came from metadata supplied by the sample provider rather than from assay-based typing. The research as a whole found: The amount of clinical and demographic metadata varied by source and participant and was provided uncurated.

For this chain, trimming is 4 bases at the V end and 5 bases at the J end, and the number of junction bases without a gene match is 7. Reading from cysteine to phenylalanine, the CDR3 counts 15 amino acids. This entry keeps only the CDR3 DNA: 45 bases, framed from base 1. CDR1 is given as LGHNA and CDR2 as YNFKEQ, both from the germline V gene. The immunoSEQ Assay, a bias-controlled multiplex PCR, was used to amplify TCRbeta CDR3 regions from genomic DNA. The source study handled its data this way. Nucleated cell counts per sample were estimated from amplification of reference gene primers within the assay. To quantify the absolute abundance of each unique TCRbeta CDR3 rearrangement, sequence reads were collapsed and filtered. For each sample, productive Simpson clonality was calculated as the square root of Simpson's diversity index over productive rearrangements. The clones in this table, taken by TCRdb from immuneACCESS, are in-frame only. Not every clone is retained; where verified, under half of the shortfall comes from an unresolved V gene, and the cause of the rest is unknown. V, J and clone size are those of that table, while D and trimming were read from the DNA. The sample table lists about 210,000 clones, roughly 90% of them with a count of one. The ten largest account for under 2% of the sample.

Whole blood was collected in K2EDTA tubes by collaborating institutions according to the institutions' own protocols. For TCRbeta analysis, collaborators shipped samples in one of three forms: frozen whole blood, isolated PBMCs, or DNA extracted from either of those sample types. Comments on this clone: Its antigen is not yet known. There are no base qualities to consult, and no much larger clone falls within one base.

The material sequenced was peripheral blood. The chain employs TRBV4-2 and TRBJ1-1; TRBD1 lines up with 10 middle nucleotides. The sequence came from a man aged 18-30 years with active or convalescent COVID-19. The CDR3 here reads CASSRGQGGGTEAFF. The DNA sequence reads TGTGCCAGCAGCCGAGGACAGGGGGGGGGAACTGAAGCTTTCTTT.